These 32 T cell receptor beta chains share one sample of origin, sequenced in a study of T cell clones after liver transplantation. The table came from immunoSEQ multiplex PCR; TCRdb's copy has only in-frame clones and leaves some out. The sample yields fewer than 85,000 clones, over 70% seen once. Sequences were derived from CD4+ T cells from blood, sampled 12 months after liver transplant. Receptors originate from a human patient who received a liver transplant. Some T cells may be transferred from the graft donor.

This chain joins TRBV4-1 and TRBJ1-4, with D maybe TRBD1 (5 bases). Germline V CDR1 and CDR2: MGHRA, YSYEKL. The CDR3 contains 15 residues. The V end was cut by 6 bases, the J end by 5 bases, with 16 bases between. CDR3 nucleotide sequence: TGCGCCAGCAGGCATGTTGACAGATTGAATGAAAAACTGTTTTTT. Its translation is CASRHVDRLNEKLFF.

This clone showed up just once. The rearrangement uses TRBV28 and TRBJ1-3; maybe TRBD1 (5 bases). Looked up from germline, CDR1 is MDHEN and CDR2 is SYDVKM. The CDR3 totals 11 residues. Trimming pared 4 bases from V and 9 bases from J, leaving 7 bases between. CDR3: CASSSGLTIYF. DNA of the CDR3: TGTGCCAGCAGTTCGGGACTCACCATATATTTT.

The gene calls are TRBV28 and TRBJ2-5; TRBD1 or TRBD2 may be the D gene (5 bases each). The length of the CDR3 is 16 residues. The V gene lost 6 bases and the J gene lost 7 bases, with 24 bases spanning the gap. Germline-derived CDR1 and CDR2 are MDHEN and SYDVKM. The CDR3 here is CASSFSGLTQQGTQYF. The CDR3 bases are TGTGCCAGCAGCTTTTCGGGATTGACTCAGCAGGGGACCCAGTACTTC.

The rearrangement uses TRBV19 and TRBJ2-7; TRBD2 might be the D (6 bases). Germline-derived CDR1 and CDR2 are LNHDA and SQIVND (reference sequence). This CDR3 has 15 amino acids. The V end was cut by 2 bases, the J end by 6 bases, with 17 bases between. The DNA of the CDR3 is TGTGCCAGTAGTATAAAGGCGGGAAGCCAGGCCGAGCAGTACTTC. Amino acids: CASSIKAGSQAEQYF.

The chain joins TRBV12-5 to TRBJ2-5; 7 bases align to TRBD2. J lost 5 bases, V lost 2 bases, and 11 bases had no gene match. The CDR3 consists of 16 residues. Germline V gene data show CDR1 as LGHNT and CDR2 as FRNRAP. The CDR3 nucleotides are TGTGCTAGTGGTTTGTCCCCAGCGCGGGAGAATGAGACCCAGTACTTC. Translating gives CASGLSPARENETQYF.

J is TRBJ2-2 and V is TRBV5-4, with D uncertain. The germline CDR1 and CDR2 sequences are SGHNT and YYREEE (reference sequence). Trimming pared 5 bases from V and 5 bases from J, leaving 7 bases between. The CDR3 contains 12 residues. Here the CDR3 reads CASSGPTGELFF. The CDR3 coding sequence is TGTGCCAGCAGTGGACCTACCGGGGAGCTGTTTTTT.

This sequence joins TRBV5-8 and TRBJ1-5; D is unclear. V lost 0 bases and J 5 bases, leaving 9 bases between the germline ends. The CDR3 runs to 14 residues. Germline CDR1 SGHTS, CDR2 YDEGEE. The DNA for the CDR3 is TGTGCCAGCAGCTTGGTAGTGGGAGATCAGCCCCAGCATTTT. Its protein is CASSLVVGDQPQHF. Using reference TRBV5-8 and TRBJ1-5 for the parts outside the CDR3, the full variable domain is EAGVTQSPTHLIKTRGQQATLRCSPISGHTSVYWYQQALGLGLQFLLWYDEGEERNRGNFPPRFSGRQFPNYSSELNVNALELEDSALYLCASSLVVGDQPQHFGDGTRLSIL.

The chain couples TRBV7-8 to TRBJ1-4; TRBD1 is a possible D gene (5 bases). The CDR3 spans 15 residues. CDR1 is SGHVS and CDR2 is FQNEAQ in the germline V gene. The V end was cut by 5 bases, the J end by 4 bases, with 14 bases between. The CDR3 DNA reads as TGTGCCAGCAGCCCCGGACGACAGCTTAATGAAAAACTGTTTTTT. This encodes CASSPGRQLNEKLFF. Based on the CDR3 plus reference TRBV7-8 and TRBJ1-4, the full variable domain is GAGVSQSPRYKVAKRGQDVALRCDPISGHVSLFWYQQALGQGPEFLTYFQNEAQLDKSGLPSDRFFAERPEGSVSTLKIQRTQQEDSAVYLCASSPGRQLNEKLFFGSGTQLSVL.

This chain links TRBV11-1 with TRBJ1-4; 7 bases match TRBD1. Per the germline V gene, CDR1 is SGHAT and CDR2 is FQDESV (reference sequence). Trimming removed 5 bases from V and 7 bases from J; junction bases left unmatched: 7. The CDR3 length is 14 residues. For the CDR3, the DNA is TGTGCCAGCAGCCCCGCGGGACAGATTGAAAAACTGTTTTTT. This gives the protein CASSPAGQIEKLFF.

The V call is TRBV28, the J call TRBJ2-6; D call uncertain. Trimming shortened V by 2 bases and J by 0 bases, and 8 bases separated the two germline ends. Germline loops: CDR1 MDHEN, CDR2 SYDVKM. The length of the CDR3 is 16 residues. The CDR3 protein is CASSLQRASGANVLTF. DNA for the CDR3: TGTGCCAGCAGTTTACAGCGCGCCTCTGGGGCCAACGTCCTGACTTTC.

J is TRBJ1-2 and V is TRBV7-2; no reliable D call. The CDR3 length is 13 residues. With 5 bases removed from V and 13 bases from J, the gap between germline ends came to 20 bases. Looked up from germline, CDR1 is SGHTA and CDR2 is FQGNSA. The CDR3 sequence is CASSPHSDVLLTF. In DNA, the CDR3 is TGTGCCAGCAGCCCCCACTCGGACGTATTGCTCACCTTC.

The V and J genes are TRBV7-2 and TRBJ1-4, with unresolved D. Trimming removed 1 base from V and 7 bases from J, with 10 bases in between. This CDR3 has 14 residues. Germline loops: CDR1 SGHTA, CDR2 FQGNSA. The chain's CDR3 is CASSLDWRTEKLFF. CDR3 DNA sequence: TGTGCCAGCAGCTTAGATTGGCGTACTGAAAAACTGTTTTTT.

J is TRBJ1-2 and V is TRBV4-2; D perhaps matches TRBD1 (5 bases). Trimming cost V 0 bases and J 8 bases, with 16 bases left between them. Germline values: CDR1 LGHNA, CDR2 YNFKEQ. The CDR3 is 15 residues long. CDR3 region: CASSQDRGAPRGYTF. For the CDR3, the DNA is TGTGCCAGCAGCCAAGATCGAGGGGCACCGAGGGGCTACACCTTC.

This clone was observed a single time. The chain links TRBV6-5 to TRBJ1-5; 7 bases align to TRBD1. J was trimmed by 7 bases and V by 6 bases; bases with no gene match: 6. The germline CDR1 and CDR2 sequences are MNHEY and SVGAGI. This CDR3 is built from 13 residues. CDR3 region: CASSRQGGQPQHF. CDR3 in DNA: TGTGCCAGCAGCCGACAGGGCGGCCAGCCCCAGCATTTT.

This clone was found once. The chain employs TRBV4-1 and TRBJ2-7; 10 nucleotides agree with TRBD2. This CDR3 has 16 amino acids. Germline V gene data show CDR1 as MGHRA and CDR2 as YSYEKL. Trimming removed 4 bases from V and 7 bases from J; junction bases left unmatched: 13. CDR3 residues: CASSPVGLAGDLEQYF. The CDR3 DNA is TGCGCCAGCAGCCCAGTAGGGCTAGCGGGAGACTTGGAGCAGTACTTC.

The rearrangement links TRBV9 to TRBJ1-1, with TRBD1 identical over 8 bases. V lost 3 bases and J lost 9; bases outside the gene matches: 7. CDR3 size: 13 residues. Germline assignment: CDR1 SGDLS and CDR2 YYNGEE. CDR3 protein: CASSGTSGGQAFF. The DNA of the CDR3 is TGTGCCAGCAGCGGAACTTCAGGGGGCCAAGCTTTCTTT.

The rearrangement uses TRBV5-1 and TRBJ2-5; D is undetermined. Germline V gives CDR1 SGHRS, CDR2 YFSETQ. Trimming stripped 1 base from V and 4 bases from J, with 11 bases between. This CDR3 is 14 amino acids long. The CDR3 nucleotides read TGCGCCAGCAGCTTGACATCTCCGGTAGAGACCCAGTACTTC. Residues: CASSLTSPVETQYF.

The chain is built from TRBV11-2 and TRBJ2-5; the D is unclear. The CDR3 has 14 residues. V was pared by 3 bases and J by 2 bases, with 10 bases between. The germline V gene has CDR1 SGHAT and CDR2 FQNNGV. The CDR3 spells CASSLGTTQETQYF. CDR3 in DNA: TGTGCCAGCAGCTTGGGCACCACACAAGAGACCCAGTACTTC.

V usage is TRBV19 and J usage is TRBJ2-1; 9 nucleotides match TRBD2. The germline CDR1 and CDR2 sequences are LNHDA and SQIVND (reference sequence). This CDR3 is 15 amino acids long. Trimming cost V 5 bases and J 7 bases; bases outside gene matches: 9. CDR3 sequence: CASSPGTSWGNEQFF. DNA of the CDR3: TGTGCCAGTAGTCCCGGGACTAGCTGGGGGAATGAGCAGTTCTTC.

The chain uses TRBV6-5 and TRBJ2-2; 11 bases line up with TRBD2. This CDR3 has 16 residues. The J segment lost 5 bases and the V segment lost 2 bases, leaving 4 bases of the junction unmatched. Per the germline V gene, CDR1 is MNHEY and CDR2 is SVGAGI. The CDR3 DNA is TGTGCCAGCAGTTACGACCGGACTAGCGGGACCGGGGAGCTGTTTTTT. Amino acid sequence: CASSYDRTSGTGELFF.

This chain joins TRBV2 and TRBJ1-1; D is undetermined. The CDR3 has 8 residues. Deletions cut 6 bases from V and 10 bases from J, with 3 bases between. CDR1 is SNHLY, CDR2 FYNNEI, per germline. Here the CDR3 DNA reads TGTGCCAGCAGGGGAGCTTTCTTT. Protein sequence: CASRGAFF.

The chain combines TRBV5-4 with TRBJ2-7; D call uncertain. The CDR3 length is 14 residues. Deletions cut 0 bases from V and 2 bases from J, with 9 bases between. Germline CDR1 reads SGHNT; CDR2 reads YYREEE (reference sequence). CDR3 protein: CASSLGLATYEQYF. The CDR3 coding sequence is TGTGCCAGCAGCTTGGGGTTGGCTACCTACGAGCAGTACTTC.

The chain uses TRBV27 and TRBJ2-2, with D uncertain. V shed 2 bases and J shed 5 bases, with 15 bases lying between them. The CDR3 has 16 residues. CDR1 MNHEY and CDR2 SMNVEV come from the germline V gene (reference sequence). CDR3 in DNA: TGTGCCAGCAGTTTAAACCTCGAAGAAAAAACCGGGGAGCTGTTTTTT. Translating gives CASSLNLEEKTGELFF.

The chain links TRBV28 to TRBJ2-7; D is unresolved. Germline V lookup: CDR1 MDHEN, CDR2 SYDVKM. Trimming stripped 10 bases from V and 3 bases from J, with 13 bases between. CDR3 size: 12 residues. This chain's CDR3 is CATREANYEQYF. For the CDR3, the DNA is TGTGCCACTCGCGAGGCCAACTACGAGCAGTACTTC. Full variable domain (missing parts from reference TRBV28 and TRBJ2-7): DVKVTQSSRYLVKRTGEKVFLECVQDMDHENMFWYRQDPGLGLRLIYFSYDVKMKEKGDIPEGYSVSREKKERFSLILESASTNQTSMYLCATREANYEQYFGPGTRLTVT.

The chain combines TRBV5-4 with TRBJ2-3, with 8 bases identical to TRBD2. The trim removed 4 bases at V and 5 bases at J, leaving 12 bases unmatched. The CDR3 has 16 amino acids. Germline-derived CDR1 and CDR2 are SGHNT and YYREEE (reference sequence). CDR3 in amino acids: CASSPRVAGGGDTQYF. The CDR3 DNA reads as TGTGCCAGCAGCCCGAGGGTGGCGGGAGGAGGAGATACGCAGTATTTT.

The chain recombines TRBV4-1 with TRBJ1-5; no clear D gene. Germline V gene lookup returns CDR1 MGHRA and CDR2 YSYEKL. This CDR3 spans 16 amino acids. Trimming removed 0 bases from V and 3 bases from J, with 12 bases in between. The CDR3 sequence is CASSQEVGLVNQPQHF. The CDR3 coding sequence is TGCGCCAGCAGCCAAGAAGTCGGGCTGGTCAATCAGCCCCAGCATTTT.

This clone was counted only a few times. The genes are TRBV29-1 and TRBJ1-5, with D unclear. V dropped 4 bases and J dropped 3 bases, with 13 bases sitting between them. The germline gives CDR1 SQVTM, CDR2 ANQGSEA. This CDR3 contains 14 residues. CDR3 nucleotide sequence: TGCAGCGTTGGGGCAGGTAGCATCAATCAGCCCCAGCATTTT. It yields the protein CSVGAGSINQPQHF.

The J gene is TRBJ2-3, the V gene TRBV18; D call uncertain. Between the trimmed V and J ends, which lost 8 bases and 1 base, there was a span of 7 bases. The CDR3 runs to 12 residues. Germline assignment: CDR1 KGHSH and CDR2 LQKENI. CDR3 sequence: CASGWGTDTQYF. In DNA form, the CDR3 reads TGTGCCAGCGGGTGGGGCACAGATACGCAGTATTTT.

This clone was seen a single time. CDR3 nucleotides: TGTGCCAGCAGTCCCCAGGGGGAGTATGGCTACACCTTC. This gives the protein CASSPQGEYGYTF. This chain uses TRBV6-5 with TRBJ1-2; TRBD1 matches 7 bases. This CDR3 is 13 amino acids long. Germline V CDR1 and CDR2: MNHEY, SVGAGI. The V gene end was trimmed by 5 bases and the J gene end by 5 bases; junction bases not matched to a gene: 5.

The CDR3 is CASSWAGGGNTEAFF. CDR3 nucleotide sequence: TGCGCCAGCAGCTGGGCAGGGGGCGGGAACACTGAAGCTTTCTTT. The J gene is TRBJ1-1, the V gene TRBV5-1, with 8 bases identical to TRBD1. CDR1 and CDR2 from the germline V gene are SGHRS and YFSETQ. The CDR3 is 15 amino acids. The V gene end was trimmed by 3 bases and the J gene end by 1 base; junction bases not matched to a gene: 5.

The chain is built from TRBV9 and TRBJ1-1, with a weak D call TRBD1 (6 bases). Germline CDR1 is SGDLS and CDR2 is YYNGEE. V was clipped by 4 bases and J by 3 bases, with 22 bases between them. There are 17 residues in the CDR3. CDR3 nucleotides: TGTGCCAGCAGCTCTCGCCCTACACAGGGTTTGGACACTGAAGCTTTCTTT. It codes for CASSSRPTQGLDTEAFF.

This chain connects TRBV7-9 to TRBJ1-1, with TRBD1 identical over 7 bases. Germline values: CDR1 SEHNR, CDR2 FQNEAQ (reference sequence). This CDR3 region has 15 residues. With V trimmed by 1 base and J by 7 bases, 9 bases remained unmatched. The CDR3 nucleotides are TGTGCCAGCAGCTTAGATGGGACAGAGAAAAGTGAAGCTTTCTTT. This codes for CASSLDGTEKSEAFF.